The 19 T cell receptor beta chains presented below share a single source sample, sequenced in a study of T cell changes during pregnancy in multiple sclerosis. The repertoire was sequenced with immunoSEQ multiplex PCR; TCRdb's copy has only in-frame clones and lacks some. The table has 55,000 to 75,000 clones, approximately 93% seen once. The sequenced sample was CD8+ T cells from peripheral blood mononuclear cells, obtained in the second trimester of pregnancy. These receptors were obtained from a female donor with multiple sclerosis, enrolled in a pregnancy study.

V and J are TRBV7-9 and TRBJ1-4; TRBD1 matches 7 bases. CDR3 length: 13 amino acids. The V gene end was trimmed by 6 bases and the J gene end by 2 bases; junction bases not matched to a gene: 0. The V gene's germline CDR1 is SEHNR and CDR2 FQNEAQ (reference sequence). CDR3 sequence reads: CASRTGTNEKLFF. The CDR3 nucleotides are TGTGCCAGCAGGACAGGGACTAATGAAAAACTGTTTTTT.

The rearrangement uses TRBV18 and TRBJ1-2; 7 bases agree with TRBD1. The CDR3 runs to 14 residues. Looked up from germline, CDR1 is KGHSH and CDR2 is LQKENI. V lost 6 bases, J lost 2 bases, and 6 bases stayed unmatched. This CDR3 is CASSQGTANYGYTF. The CDR3 nucleotides read TGTGCCAGCTCGCAGGGGACAGCGAACTATGGCTACACCTTC.

The CDR3 DNA sequence: TGTGCCAGCAGCGTGGAAAGTAGGAGGGGGGGAGAGCTGTTTTTT. Protein product: CASSVESRRGGELFF. This chain joins TRBV9 and TRBJ2-2; tentative D call: TRBD2 (7 bases). The germline V gene encodes CDR1 SGDLS and CDR2 YYNGEE. The V end was cut by 2 bases, the J end by 11 bases, with 19 bases between. This CDR3 is 15 amino acids long.

This chain uses TRBV30 with TRBJ2-7; maybe TRBD1 (6 bases). Germline CDR1 and CDR2: GTSNPN and SVGIG (reference sequence). With 5 bases removed from V and 2 bases from J, the gap between germline ends came to 19 bases. The CDR3 totals 15 residues. The CDR3 nucleotides read TGTGCCTGGTCTCATAAGGGGGAACTAACCTACGAGCAGTACTTC. Translation gives CAWSHKGELTYEQYF.

This clone was picked up one time. The rearrangement uses TRBV4-1 and TRBJ2-7; 9 nucleotides match TRBD1. The germline gives CDR1 MGHRA, CDR2 YSYEKL. With V trimmed by 1 base and J by 6 bases, 13 bases remained unmatched. The CDR3 sequence is 17 residues long. DNA of the CDR3: TGCGCCAGCAGCCAAGGCCCGACAGGGGGACTATTTGGCGAGCAGTACTTC. This codes for CASSQGPTGGLFGEQYF.

This rearrangement joins TRBV6-6 to TRBJ1-2; the match to TRBD1 covers 10 bases. This CDR3 comprises 15 residues. The ends lost 4 bases at V and 2 bases at J; junction bases unmatched: 4. CDR1 is MNHNY and CDR2 is SVGAGI in the germline V gene (reference sequence). This CDR3 is CASSSWDRGNYGYTF. The CDR3 DNA follows: TGTGCCAGCAGTTCCTGGGACAGGGGCAACTATGGCTACACCTTC.

This chain uses TRBV4-1 with TRBJ2-1; D ambiguous. Germline V gene lookup returns CDR1 MGHRA and CDR2 YSYEKL. CDR3 length equals 12 residues. Trimming removed 4 bases from V and 6 bases from J, with 7 bases in between. The CDR3 DNA sequence: TGCGCCAGCAGCCGCCGAGCCAATGAGCAGTTCTTC. It is translated as CASSRRANEQFF.

The genes are TRBV28 and TRBJ2-5, with a tentative D call TRBD2 (6 bases). V lost 8 bases, J lost 3 bases, and 16 bases lay in between. The CDR3 is made up of 14 amino acids. Germline CDR1 reads MDHEN; CDR2 reads SYDVKM. The chain's CDR3 is CASGSSSGKETQYF. The CDR3 coding sequence is TGTGCCAGCGGTTCGAGTAGCGGCAAAGAGACCCAGTACTTC.

The chain carries TRBV4-2 and TRBJ2-3; 10 bases map to TRBD2. V dropped 4 bases and J dropped 1; count of bases not matched to a gene: 11. The CDR3 extends over 18 amino acids. CDR1 is LGHNA and CDR2 is YNFKEQ in the germline V gene. The CDR3 sequence is CASSPRASSGSRTDTQYF. The CDR3 nucleotides are TGTGCCAGCAGCCCAAGGGCCTCTAGCGGGAGTCGCACAGATACGCAGTATTTT.

V gene TRBV6-1 combines with J gene TRBJ1-6; D uncertain. Trimming took 8 bases from V and 10 from J, leaving 9 bases between them. Germline CDR1 is MNHNS and CDR2 is SASEGT. CDR3 length: 11 amino acids. Here the CDR3 DNA reads TGTGCCAGCCGGAGAGGATCACCCCTCCACTTT. Translated, it gives CASRRGSPLHF.

The genes are TRBV27 and TRBJ2-7, with TRBD2 matching 13 bases. Germline CDR1 MNHEY, CDR2 SMNVEV (reference sequence). The CDR3 contains 15 residues. The trim removed 3 bases at V and 7 bases at J, leaving 6 bases unmatched. The CDR3 DNA reads as TGTGCCAGCAGTTTCCGGACTAGCGGGAGTAAAGAGCAGTACTTC. This codes for CASSFRTSGSKEQYF.

CDR3 sequence: CASSQTPGAFMNTEAFF. The DNA for the CDR3 is TGCGCCAGCAGCCAAACACCAGGGGCGTTTATGAACACTGAAGCTTTCTTT. This chain links TRBV4-1 with TRBJ1-1; perhaps TRBD1 as D (6 bases). The V and J ends lost 2 bases and 0 bases respectively, with 16 bases between them. This CDR3 is 17 amino acids long. Germline-derived CDR1 and CDR2 are MGHRA and YSYEKL.

This clone has a single count. The chain employs TRBV7-2 and TRBJ2-7, with 7 bases identical to TRBD2. Germline trimming cut 1 base from V and 4 bases from J; bases unmatched to any gene: 19. This CDR3 is built from 19 residues. The V gene's germline CDR1 is SGHTA and CDR2 FQGNSA. The CDR3 loop reads CASSLDFGSGGGPRYEQYF. DNA of the CDR3: TGTGCCAGCAGCTTAGACTTTGGATCGGGGGGAGGGCCCCGATACGAGCAGTACTTC.

The V gene is TRBV27, the J gene TRBJ1-5; weak D call: TRBD1 (5 bases). Per the germline V gene, CDR1 is MNHEY and CDR2 is SMNVEV (reference sequence). V gave up 1 base and J gave up 4 bases, with 8 bases separating them. This CDR3 is 14 amino acids long. CDR3 nucleotides: TGTGCCAGCAGTTTATTGGGGCATAATCAGCCCCAGCATTTT. As protein: CASSLLGHNQPQHF.

The genes are TRBV5-6 and TRBJ2-7; the D gene is possibly TRBD1 (7 bases). V lost 4 bases to trimming and J lost 0 bases, with 17 bases between them. CDR1 and CDR2 (germline): SGHDT, YYEEEE. This CDR3 has 16 amino acids. CDR3 loop: CASSPQWGDSSYEQYF. For the CDR3, the DNA is TGTGCCAGCAGCCCCCAATGGGGGGACAGCTCCTACGAGCAGTACTTC.

The rearrangement links TRBV5-4 to TRBJ2-7; 14 bases agree with TRBD2. The V segment lost 4 bases and the J segment 1 base; nucleotides outside the gene matches: 7. The CDR3 is 17 amino acids. CDR1 SGHNT and CDR2 YYREEE come from the germline V gene (reference sequence). This CDR3 is CASSLGLAGDRSYEQYF. DNA for the CDR3: TGTGCCAGCAGCCTGGGACTAGCGGGAGACCGTTCCTACGAGCAGTACTTC.

V gene TRBV28 combines with J gene TRBJ1-4; a weak D match, TRBD1 (6 bases). This CDR3 has 17 amino acids. V was trimmed by 5 bases and J by 3 bases, leaving 19 bases between them. Germline V gene sequence: CDR1 MDHEN, CDR2 SYDVKM. The CDR3 DNA sequence: TGTGCCAGCAGTCCAACCGGTACAGGGTGGGCTAATGAAAAACTGTTTTTT. Protein sequence: CASSPTGTGWANEKLFF.

The rearrangement uses TRBV6-4 and TRBJ2-1, with 10 bases matching TRBD2. Germline V gives CDR1 MRHNA, CDR2 SNTAGT. V trimming: 3 bases; J trimming: 6 bases; junction bases outside the gene matches: 2. CDR3 length: 14 amino acids. As DNA, the CDR3 is TGTGCCAGCAGTGAGTCTAGCGGGAGCAATGAGCAGTTCTTC. Protein: CASSESSGSNEQFF.

The genes are TRBV7-9 and TRBJ2-5; TRBD1 agrees at 7 bases. J gave up 0 bases and V 3 bases, and 13 bases lay outside the gene matches. The CDR3 has 18 amino acids. Germline CDR1 is SEHNR and CDR2 is FQNEAQ (reference sequence). The CDR3 spells CASSFTAFGQANQETQYF. The CDR3 DNA is TGTGCCAGCAGCTTCACTGCTTTCGGACAGGCGAACCAAGAGACCCAGTACTTC. The variable domain in full, completed from reference TRBV7-9 and TRBJ2-5, reads DTGVSQNPRHKITKRGQNVTFRCDPISEHNRLYWYRQTLGQGPEFLTYFQNEAQLEKSRLLSDRFSAERPKGSFSTLEIQRTEQGDSAMYLCASSFTAFGQANQETQYFGPGTRLLVL.